The 30 T cell receptor beta chains listed next were all sequenced from one sample in a study of response to subunit inactivated influenza vaccine. TCRdb ran MiXCR on the RT-PCR reads and lists one entry per CDR3 protein. This sample has roughly 760,000 distinct CDR3 sequences; less than 25% occur once, and the top ten carry more than 8.5%. The specimen was PBMCs from blood, collected less than 6 days after vaccination. The receptors originated from a man over 45 who received an inactivated influenza vaccine.

The chain carries TRBV5-1 and TRBJ2-2; possibly TRBD1 for D (6 bases). Trimming took 2 bases from V and 2 from J, leaving 10 bases between them. Germline V gene sequence: CDR1 SGHRS, CDR2 YFSETQ. The CDR3 runs 15 residues. The CDR3 DNA reads as TGCGCCAGCAGCTTTATACAGGGTAACACCGGGGAGCTGTTTTTT. Its protein is CASSFIQGNTGELFF.

This clonotype was observed a handful of times. CDR3 nucleotide sequence: TGTGCCACCAGTGGGCTAGCGGGAGTATCAGATACGCAGTATTTT. Amino acid sequence: CATSGLAGVSDTQYF. The J gene is TRBJ2-3, the V gene TRBV24-1; 10 bases agree with TRBD2. Looked up from germline, CDR1 is KGHDR and CDR2 is SFDVKD. The CDR3 runs 15 residues. Trimming cost V 5 bases and J 4 bases; bases outside gene matches: 5.

This chain uses TRBV7-8 with TRBJ2-5, with 7 nucleotides matching TRBD2. Germline V gene data show CDR1 as SGHVS and CDR2 as FQNEAQ. J was trimmed by 2 bases and V by 2 bases; bases with no gene match: 8. This CDR3 has 16 residues. In DNA form, the CDR3 reads TGTGCCAGCAGCTTATGGAGCGGGGAACCTCAAGAGACCCAGTACTTC. Its protein product is CASSLWSGEPQETQYF.

The V gene is TRBV25-1, the J gene TRBJ1-6; D is unclear. Germline V lookup: CDR1 MGHDK, CDR2 SYGVNS. The CDR3 is 14 residues long. Trimming shortened V by 7 bases and J by 7 bases, and 14 bases separated the two germline ends. The CDR3 coding sequence is TGTGCCAGCACACCAGGTGCGGACAATTCACCCCTCCACTTT. Residues: CASTPGADNSPLHF.

The chain recombines TRBV29-1 with TRBJ1-2, with TRBD1 as a possible D gene (5 bases). Deletions cut 5 bases from V and 4 bases from J, with 20 bases between. CDR3 length: 15 amino acids. CDR1 and CDR2 from the germline V gene are SQVTM and ANQGSEA. CDR3 nucleotides: TGCAGCGTTTCCGGACAAAAGGAGAGTCGCTATGGCTACACCTTC. Encoded protein: CSVSGQKESRYGYTF. Using reference TRBV29-1 and TRBJ1-2 for the parts outside the CDR3, the full variable domain is SAVISQKPSRDICQRGTSLTIQCQVDSQVTMMFWYRQQPGQSLTLIATANQGSEATYESGFVIDKFPISRPNLTFSTLTVSNMSPEDSSIYLCSVSGQKESRYGYTFGSGTRLTVV.

This clonotype was seen more than once but under ten times. The CDR3 reads CASSRGGFISGANVLTF. CDR3 nucleotides: TGTGCCAGCAGCCGGGGAGGGTTCATCTCTGGGGCCAACGTCCTGACTTTC. The chain has TRBV16 and TRBJ2-6; 7 nucleotides align to TRBD2. J was trimmed by 0 bases and V by 4 bases; bases with no gene match: 6. Germline loops: CDR1 KGHSY, CDR2 FQNENV. CDR3 length equals 17 residues.

This clonotype was detected a few times. The rearrangement links TRBV4-1 to TRBJ2-7, with D perhaps TRBD1 (6 bases). The CDR3 extends over 14 amino acids. V was trimmed by 4 bases and J by 3 bases, leaving 13 bases between them. CDR1 and CDR2 (germline): MGHRA, YSYEKL. The CDR3 DNA sequence: TGCGCCAGCAGCCTTAGCAGGGGCCTCTACGAGCAGTACTTC. Translated: CASSLSRGLYEQYF.

In DNA, the CDR3 is TGTGCCAGCAGCTTAGGCCAGCCCAGCTTAGATACGCAGTATTTT. It translates to CASSLGQPSLDTQYF. The V call is TRBV7-2, the J call TRBJ2-3, with unresolved D. V dropped 1 base and J dropped 5 bases, with 13 bases sitting between them. CDR1 is SGHTA, CDR2 FQGNSA, per germline. The CDR3 is 15 amino acids.

This clonotype was counted a few times. The chain employs TRBV10-3 and TRBJ1-2; TRBD1 is a possible D gene (5 bases). This CDR3 is 14 amino acids long. CDR1 and CDR2 (germline): ENHRY, SYGVKD. The V end was cut by 10 bases, the J end by 2 bases, with 17 bases between. CDR3 protein: CASNSGTGNYGYTF. CDR3 sequence (DNA): TGTGCCAGCAACTCCGGGACTGGAAACTATGGCTACACCTTC.

This clonotype has a handful of counts. The chain is built from TRBV20-1 and TRBJ2-1; tentatively, D is TRBD1 (6 bases). V shed 2 bases and J shed 2 bases, with 13 bases lying between them. Germline lookup yields CDR1 DFQATT and CDR2 SNEGSKA (reference sequence). The CDR3 runs to 15 residues. CDR3 sequence reads: CSARTGRGAYNEQFF. CDR3 sequence (DNA): TGCAGTGCTAGAACCGGCAGGGGAGCCTACAATGAGCAGTTCTTC.

With respect to this clonotype: Given a much more abundant clone one base away, this may be a read error. This sequence joins TRBV7-9 and TRBJ1-4; TRBD1 matches at 7 bases. Germline CDR1 is SEHNR and CDR2 is FQNEAQ (reference sequence). The CDR3 covers 20 residues. The CDR3 here is CASSPSMVTGQGATNEKLVF. In nucleotides, the CDR3 is TGTGCCAGCAGCCCTTCGATGGTGACAGGGCAAGGGGCAACTAATGAAAAACTGGTTTTT.

The genes are TRBV4-3 and TRBJ2-1, with 15 bases matching TRBD2. Unmatched junction bases numbered 11, after V lost 3 bases and J lost 2 bases. Germline V CDR1 and CDR2: LGHNA, YSLEER. CDR3 length equals 20 residues. The CDR3 loop is CASSHPGLAGGPRTYNEQFF. The DNA of the CDR3 is TGCGCCAGCAGCCACCCCGGACTAGCGGGAGGGCCGAGGACCTACAATGAGCAGTTCTTC.

This clonotype was counted only a few times. The V gene is TRBV20-1, the J gene TRBJ2-2, with TRBD2 matching 8 bases. V trimming: 2 bases; J trimming: 4 bases; junction bases outside the gene matches: 6. The CDR3 is 15 residues long. CDR1 DFQATT and CDR2 SNEGSKA come from the germline V gene (reference sequence). CDR3 loop: CSARSLAGATGELFF. The CDR3 DNA is TGCAGTGCTAGAAGCCTAGCGGGCGCCACCGGGGAGCTGTTTTTT.

This clonotype was recorded a few times. CDR3 in amino acids: CASSLAWGVNEKLFF. In DNA form, the CDR3 reads TGCGCCAGCAGCTTGGCCTGGGGGGTTAATGAAAAACTGTTTTTT. The rearrangement uses TRBV5-1 and TRBJ1-4, with D possibly TRBD1 on 5 matching bases. The CDR3 contains 15 residues. With 0 bases removed from V and 4 bases from J, the gap between germline ends came to 10 bases. Germline V gene data show CDR1 as SGHRS and CDR2 as YFSETQ.

Many counts were recorded for this clonotype. V gene TRBV3-1 combines with J gene TRBJ2-1; the D is unclear. Germline CDR1 reads LGHDT; CDR2 reads YNNKEL (reference sequence). Trimming removed 0 bases at V and 6 bases at J, with 9 bases between. The CDR3 consists of 14 residues. CDR3 sequence (DNA): TGTGCCAGCAGCCAAGACTTGGTGGCCAATGAGCAGTTCTTC. It encodes CASSQDLVANEQFF.

The sample holds a few counts of this clonotype. The chain links TRBV7-8 to TRBJ1-1, with D possibly matching TRBD1 (6 bases). V was trimmed by 5 bases and J by 3 bases, leaving 13 bases between them. CDR1 is SGHVS, CDR2 FQNEAQ, per germline. The CDR3 contains 14 residues. CDR3 DNA: TGTGCCAGCAGCGTGCAGGGGCACTACACTGAAGCTTTCTTT. Protein: CASSVQGHYTEAFF. The full variable domain, with the rest looked up from reference TRBV7-8 and TRBJ1-1, is GAGVSQSPRYKVAKRGQDVALRCDPISGHVSLFWYQQALGQGPEFLTYFQNEAQLDKSGLPSDRFFAERPEGSVSTLKIQRTQQEDSAVYLCASSVQGHYTEAFFGQGTRLTVV.

The V call is TRBV11-1, the J call TRBJ2-1; 12 bases are shared with TRBD2. Germline CDR1 is SGHAT and CDR2 is FQDESV (reference sequence). The junction had 15 bases not matched to a gene; V was cut back by 6 bases and J by 6 bases. The CDR3 consists of 18 residues. DNA for the CDR3: TGTGCCAGCAGGGTGCCCCCCCTCCTGACTAGCGGGAGCAATGAGCAGTTCTTC. Translation gives CASRVPPLLTSGSNEQFF.

At least ten counts were recorded for this clonotype. The chain links TRBV12-3 or TRBV12-4 to TRBJ1-2; a possible D gene is TRBD1 (6 bases). The length of the CDR3 is 13 residues. V shed 5 bases and J shed 4 bases, with 11 bases lying between them. The CDR3, as DNA: TGTGCCAGCAGTCCCCAGGGGATCTATGGCTACACCTTC. Its translation is CASSPQGIYGYTF.

This clonotype was counted a few times. The chain combines TRBV29-1 with TRBJ1-4; 7 nucleotides match TRBD1. CDR3 size: 14 residues. J was trimmed by 3 bases and V by 1 base; bases with no gene match: 2. Germline V gives CDR1 SQVTM, CDR2 ANQGSEA. The CDR3 DNA reads as TGCAGCGTTGAAGGGACAGGCCCTAATGAAAAACTGTTTTTT. Protein product: CSVEGTGPNEKLFF.

Ten or more counts support this clonotype. The junction departs from the called germline gene at one end, perhaps through a read error. The genes are TRBV6-1 and TRBJ2-5; a weak D match, TRBD1 (6 bases). Germline lookup yields CDR1 MNHNS and CDR2 SASEGT. The CDR3 spans 13 residues. CDR3 in DNA: TGCGCCAGCAGTGAACAGGGCGGAGAGACCCAGTACTTC. Encoded protein: CASSEQGGETQYF.

The gene calls are TRBV7-2 and TRBJ2-5; a possible D gene is TRBD1 (5 bases). Germline loops: CDR1 SGHTA, CDR2 FQGNSA. The CDR3 contains 14 residues. Trimming cost V 5 bases and J 5 bases, with 15 bases left between them. The CDR3, as DNA: TGTGCCAGCAGCCAGACAGCTACCAGGGAGACCCAGTACTTC. Protein: CASSQTATRETQYF.

The chain is built from TRBV7-2 and TRBJ2-1, with D unclear. Germline lookup yields CDR1 SGHTA and CDR2 FQGNSA. The CDR3 runs 17 residues. V lost 1 base and J lost 0, with 13 bases in between. CDR3 sequence (DNA): TGTGCCAGCAGCTTAGTGCTCTGGCCTGGCTCCTACAATGAGCAGTTCTTC. It codes for CASSLVLWPGSYNEQFF.

This clonotype turned up a few times. This rearrangement joins TRBV5-1 to TRBJ2-5, with unresolved D. V was trimmed by 4 bases and J by 6 bases, leaving 19 bases between them. The CDR3 runs to 15 residues. The germline V gene has CDR1 SGHRS and CDR2 YFSETQ. CDR3 protein: CASSTDGLGSQTQYF. CDR3 sequence (DNA): TGCGCCAGCAGCACGGATGGTTTGGGTTCTCAGACCCAGTACTTC.

The gene calls are TRBV20-1 and TRBJ2-5; TRBD1 might be the D (5 bases). The CDR3 covers 15 residues. Germline V gene data show CDR1 as DFQATT and CDR2 as SNEGSKA (reference sequence). Trimming removed 0 bases at V and 0 bases at J, with 11 bases between. For the CDR3, the DNA is TGCAGTGCTAGAGACTGGGGCCCCGACCAAGAGACCCAGTACTTC. This encodes CSARDWGPDQETQYF.

With regard to this clonotype: This may arise from a read error, as a much more abundant clone is one base away. The chain employs TRBV5-8 and TRBJ1-5; D is undetermined. This CDR3 spans 12 amino acids. CDR1 and CDR2 from the germline V gene are SGHTS and YDEGEE. V was cut by 1 base and J by 5 bases, with 4 bases left in between. The CDR3 DNA reads TGTGCCAGCAGCTTGTGGGATCAGCCCCAGCATTTT. It translates to CASSLWDQPQHF.

About this clonotype itself: At one of its ends the junction is not consistent with the germline gene, which may arise from a read error. The CDR3 loop is CASRAGSGQGTF. The CDR3 DNA reads as TGCGCCAGCAGAGCAGGGTCGGGACAGGGGACCTTC. The rearrangement uses TRBV10-2 and TRBJ2-7; 10 bases fit TRBD1. CDR1 is WSHSY and CDR2 is SAAADI in the germline V gene. The CDR3 length is 12 residues.

This clonotype was seen many times. This rearrangement joins TRBV18 to TRBJ2-3; TRBD2 matches at 9 bases. Germline V lookup: CDR1 KGHSH, CDR2 LQKENI. This CDR3 has 16 residues. Germline trimming cut 8 bases from V and 0 bases from J; bases unmatched to any gene: 9. CDR3 sequence reads: CASSLRLAGSTDTQYF. The CDR3 DNA is TGTGCCAGCAGCTTGAGGCTAGCGGGGAGCACAGATACGCAGTATTTT.

This clonotype has only a few counts. The genes are TRBV4-2 and TRBJ2-3; 8 positions match TRBD2. Germline V gene data show CDR1 as LGHNA and CDR2 as YNFKEQ. This CDR3 comprises 17 residues. Trimming removed 5 bases from V and 2 bases from J; junction bases left unmatched: 12. The CDR3 DNA reads TGTGCCAGCAGCGAAGGAATGGGAGCGGGGGACACAGATACGCAGTATTTT. This gives the protein CASSEGMGAGDTDTQYF.

This clonotype was observed many times. In nucleotides, the CDR3 is TGTGCCAGCAGCCCTTCAGTTAGCACAGATACGCAGTATTTT. This codes for CASSPSVSTDTQYF. The V call is TRBV7-9, the J call TRBJ2-3; D not certain. The CDR3 has 14 amino acids. Trimming took off 5 bases at V and 0 bases at J, with 9 bases between the two ends. Germline-derived CDR1 and CDR2 are SEHNR and FQNEAQ (reference sequence).

This clonotype was observed a handful of times. J is TRBJ2-3 and V is TRBV28, with 7 bases aligning to TRBD1. The germline gives CDR1 MDHEN, CDR2 SYDVKM. The V and J ends lost 4 bases and 2 bases, in that order; junction bases with no gene match: 9. This CDR3 region has 16 residues. CDR3 region: CASSSTTGLLTDTQYF. The CDR3 DNA is TGTGCCAGCAGTTCGACGACAGGGCTCCTCACAGATACGCAGTATTTT.